These 13 T cell receptor beta chains share one sample of origin, sequenced in a study of STAT5B mutations in CD4+ large granular lymphocyte leukemia. Repertoires were generated with immunoSEQ multiplex PCR, while TCRdb's copy carries only in-frame clones and drops some. Here the sample spans over 30,000 clones, 70% to 90% being singletons. What was sequenced was CD4+ T cells from blood buffy coats. The receptors were sampled from a human donor in good health.

This sequence joins TRBV5-4 and TRBJ2-3; 9 bases map to TRBD2. Germline-derived CDR1 and CDR2 are SGHNT and YYREEE (reference sequence). After removal of 4 bases from V and 6 bases from J, the junction contained 9 bases not matched to a gene. This CDR3 has 15 amino acids. CDR3 residues: CASSPAAGGSDTQYF. Written as DNA, the CDR3 is TGTGCCAGCAGCCCCGCAGCGGGAGGCAGCGATACGCAGTATTTT.

This chain links TRBV5-4 with TRBJ1-1; D not certain. From germline, CDR1 is SGHNT and CDR2 YYREEE (reference sequence). V was pared by 0 bases and J by 6 bases, with 15 bases between. The CDR3 covers 15 residues. CDR3 residues: CASSLEAGLRAEAFF. CDR3 nucleotides: TGTGCCAGCAGCTTGGAGGCAGGCCTCAGAGCTGAAGCTTTCTTT.

In this sample, this clone turned up once. The chain is built from TRBV18 and TRBJ2-1; D remains unclear. Trimming cost V 3 bases and J 1 base, with 10 bases left between them. The germline CDR1 and CDR2 sequences are KGHSH and LQKENI. The CDR3 spans 15 residues. The CDR3, as DNA: TGTGCCAGCTCACCCACCAGTACTTCCTACAATGAGCAGTTCTTC. This encodes CASSPTSTSYNEQFF.

The chain carries TRBV6-5 and TRBJ2-5; possibly TRBD2 for D (5 bases). The length of the CDR3 is 15 residues. Between the trimmed V and J ends, which lost 6 bases and 5 bases, there was a span of 19 bases. Per the germline V gene, CDR1 is MNHEY and CDR2 is SVGAGI. The DNA for the CDR3 is TGTGCCAGCAGGGGAGTTAGGGCCCGTGGGGAGACCCAGTACTTC. It is translated as CASRGVRARGETQYF.

The chain carries TRBV6-6 and TRBJ1-1; a weak D match, TRBD1 (6 bases). Germline CDR1 and CDR2: MNHNY and SVGAGI (reference sequence). Between the trimmed V and J ends, which lost 6 bases and 1 base, there was a span of 9 bases. The CDR3 length is 13 residues. In nucleotides, the CDR3 is TGTGCCAGCAGGGAACAGGGGAACACTGAAGCTTTCTTT. Its translation is CASREQGNTEAFF.

The CDR3 coding sequence is TGTGCCAGCAGTTACTCGAAAGAATACGAGCAGTACTTC. As protein: CASSYSKEYEQYF. The V call is TRBV6-6, the J call TRBJ2-7; D call uncertain. This CDR3 is 13 amino acids long. The germline gives CDR1 MNHNY, CDR2 SVGAGI (reference sequence). The V end was cut by 0 bases, the J end by 4 bases, with 7 bases between.

Only one count was recorded for this clone. This chain connects TRBV15 to TRBJ2-6; D remains ambiguous. Trimming shortened V by 0 bases and J by 4 bases, and 7 bases separated the two germline ends. The germline V gene encodes CDR1 LNHNV and CDR2 YYDKDF (reference sequence). The CDR3 is 15 amino acids. The CDR3 protein is CATSRDPLGANVLTF. CDR3 DNA sequence: TGTGCCACCAGCAGAGACCCGCTCGGGGCCAACGTCCTGACTTTC.

This sequence joins TRBV5-6 and TRBJ2-2; TRBD1 matches at 7 bases. J gave up 0 bases and V 1 base, and 3 bases lay outside the gene matches. The germline V gene has CDR1 SGHDT and CDR2 YYEEEE. This CDR3 region has 16 residues. DNA for the CDR3: TGTGCCAGCAGCTTGTTTGGGACAGCGAACACCGGGGAGCTGTTTTTT. As protein: CASSLFGTANTGELFF.

J is TRBJ2-5 and V is TRBV29-1, with TRBD1 identical over 7 bases. J lost 5 bases, V lost 0 bases, and 15 bases had no gene match. This CDR3 contains 17 residues. Germline V gene sequence: CDR1 SQVTM, CDR2 ANQGSEA. CDR3 bases: TGCAGCGTTGAAGATCCCACGCAGCGACAGGGCGGGGAGACCCAGTACTTC. Its translation: CSVEDPTQRQGGETQYF.

The V and J genes are TRBV5-4 and TRBJ2-5, with D perhaps matching TRBD2 (6 bases). The CDR3 sequence is 16 residues long. Deletions cut 4 bases from V and 5 bases from J, with 21 bases between. Germline-derived CDR1 and CDR2 are SGHNT and YYREEE (reference sequence). The CDR3: CASSVGSPGVSETQYF. CDR3 in DNA: TGTGCCAGCAGCGTCGGGTCTCCGGGAGTATCGGAGACCCAGTACTTC.

The CDR3 loop is CASSPLGSSYEQYF. CDR3 nucleotides: TGTGCCAGCAGTCCCCTGGGGAGCTCCTACGAGCAGTACTTC. The chain joins TRBV6-5 to TRBJ2-7; D is possibly TRBD2 (5 bases). Trimming removed 5 bases at V and 0 bases at J, with 11 bases between. This CDR3 comprises 14 residues. CDR1 MNHEY and CDR2 SVGAGI come from the germline V gene.

This clone was seen only a few times. This rearrangement joins TRBV10-3 to TRBJ1-5; a weak D match, TRBD1 (5 bases). The CDR3 is made up of 13 amino acids. Germline lookup yields CDR1 ENHRY and CDR2 SYGVKD. With 5 bases removed from V and 1 base from J, the gap between germline ends came to 6 bases. The CDR3 sequence: CAISQGSNQPQHF. CDR3 nucleotides: TGTGCCATCAGTCAGGGAAGCAATCAGCCCCAGCATTTT.

This chain joins TRBV11-2 and TRBJ2-2, with TRBD1 as a possible D gene (5 bases). V gave up 4 bases and J gave up 10 bases, with 22 bases separating them. Germline loops: CDR1 SGHAT, CDR2 FQNNGV. CDR3 length: 16 residues. CDR3 nucleotide sequence: TGTGCCAGCAGCTCCTATAGACAGCAGACCCTAAAGGAGCTGTTTTTT. As protein: CASSSYRQQTLKELFF. Full variable domain (outside the CDR3, taken from reference TRBV11-2 and TRBJ2-2): EAGVAQSPRYKIIEKRQSVAFWCNPISGHATLYWYQQILGQGPKLLIQFQNNGVVDDSQLPKDRFSAERLKGVDSTLKIQPAKLEDSAVYLCASSSYRQQTLKELFFGEGSRLTVL.